The entry that follows covers one T cell receptor (beta chain) sequence. Its antigen is unknown. Base qualities were left out, and no much larger clone turns up one base away. CD8 naive samples were obtained by positive selection for CCR7 among CD45RO-negative cells, yielding a CD45RA+CCR7+ population from which TemRA cells were excluded. Donors were healthy HIV-negative adults with no recently reported acute infections or vaccinations. Only Caucasian adults living in Nashville, Tennessee, USA were represented among the donors. After blood collection by leukapheresis, PBMCs were isolated using Ficoll-Histopaque density gradient centrifugation and then cryopreserved in the vapor phase of liquid nitrogen. Analytical flow cytometry was used to check the purity and quantity of each magnetically sorted T cell population. Genomic DNA was isolated from every sorted fraction and measured by UV absorbance on a Nanodrop 2000c.

The data were taken from a study of shared clonotypes between healthy human individuals (dated by TCRdb to the early 2020s). Background for the entire study: The cohort included three men and a couple of women between 18 and 49 years of age. For each donor, CD4 naive and CD4 memory were each given three plates, CD8 naive was given two plates, and CD8 memory was given one plate. To estimate repertoire size and how much clonotype sharing occurs between individuals, the study deeply sequenced the blood TCR repertoires of several healthy adults. Per donor, leukapheresis produced somewhere between about 0.85 and 9.5 billion PBMCs. To increase sequencing depth and limit assay-specific biases, different laboratories used diverse techniques to prepare libraries and sequence TCR repertoires. Broad study findings and their caveats: Based on pairwise subsampling, the degree of clonotype sharing among donors was expected to be affected by sequencing depth. Even with the large sequencing depth, rarefaction of the sorted-subset datasets indicated that sequencing was incomplete. The small number of donors limited the genetic and exposure-history diversity represented. Sharing across a handful of donors was observed for around 5% of naive CD4, about 4% of naive CD8, 2% to 2.5% of memory CD4, and approximately 0.41% of memory CD8 clonotypes. Clonotypes shared by all four sorted-subset donors showed higher generation probabilities than non-shared clonotypes. Larger estimated clonotype richness was generally found for naive subsets than for memory subsets. Sampling was restricted to blood, and TCR repertoires in tissues likely differ from the TCR repertoires found in blood.

Using the deep immunoSEQ assay, multiplex PCR amplified TCR CDR3 regions from genomic DNA. For each cell subset, the extracted genomic DNA was distributed evenly across all wells of several immunoSEQ 96-well plates, and each plate served as one replicate. For sorted subsets, roughly 190 ng of genomic DNA, equivalent to around 29,000 T cell genomes, went into each replicate PCR. Purified libraries were measured with a Qubit 3.0 fluorometer, size-checked on a Bioanalyzer 2100, and measured again with the KAPA Library Quantification kit. Every immunoSEQ 96-well plate was sequenced on a separate single-read 150-cycle Illumina NextSeq 550 flow cell. The study's processing was this. The immunoSEQ output contained only junctional sequences without quality scores, so filtering could not match that applied to full-length reads. To assign V/J genes and CDR3, sequences were annotated using PyIR, a Python wrapper for IgBLAST v1.9, with IMGT germline references. Reads were filtered out if the reads had weak V/J assignments (E-value above 1e-6), no CDR3, stop codons, out-of-frame junctions, or ambiguous translated residues. V3J clonotypes were defined as sequences sharing an identical inferred V gene, J gene, and CDR3 amino acid sequence. The percentage overlap between two repertoires was calculated by dividing the number of shared unique clonotypes by the size of the smaller repertoire. Three approaches were used to assess repertoire richness: RTK rarefaction, the Chao1 estimator, and Recon v2.1 estimates of unobserved clonotypes. OLGA was used to compute generation probabilities for all TCRbeta clonotypes that the gDNA method yielded from a handful of donors. TCRdb took this table from immuneACCESS and kept in-frame rearrangements with V and J called. Such tables lack part of the clones; where checked against another copy, unresolved V genes explain under half of the gap, and the rest is unexplained. That table is the source of V, J and clone size, and D and trimming were worked out from the DNA. Counted in this sample were about 2 million clones; just under 95% of them appeared once. The ten largest clonotypes hold 1.1% of the sample.

V loses 0 bases, J loses 3 bases, and the germline ends lie 15 bases apart. CDR1 SEHNR and CDR2 FQNEAQ are derived from the germline V gene (reference sequence). The CDR3 covers 16 residues, taking in both the cysteine and the phenylalanine. Only the CDR3 DNA stays, 48 bases, in frame from base 1. The chain was built from TRBV7-9 and TRBJ2-7, with TRBD2 perhaps the D gene, on 5 matching bases. The source of this sequence is a man younger than 35 in good health. Source material: naive CD8+ T cells sorted from blood. This sample's cell subset or site label indicates: CD45RA+CCR7+. The nucleotide sequence is given as TGTGCCAGCAGCTTAGCTTTGGTGGGGAGAAGCTACGAGCAGTACTTC. Translated, this gives CASSLALVGRSYEQYF.